Detailed here is one T cell receptor (beta chain). The data were produced by immunoSEQ multiplex PCR, yet TCRdb's version contains in-frame clones alone and is incomplete. The data show over 85,000 clones, with 65% to 85% seen just once and almost 6.5% held by the top ten. This CDR3 is 12 amino acids long. Trimming pared 4 bases from V and 4 bases from J, leaving 8 bases between. Germline values: CDR1 MNHEY, CDR2 SVGAGI. Time point here: baseline pretreatment blood. Treatment denoted: 15 Gy SBRT to primary tumor, nephrectomy 4 weeks later. This sample is part of a study of radiation and T cells in renal cell carcinoma.

The receptor was derived from a man aged 55-75 years with renal cell carcinoma. The chain uses TRBV6-5 and TRBJ2-7; D unclear. The material was blood, obtained from a patient whose treatment included radiotherapy and nephrectomy. The CDR3 DNA is TGTGCCAGCAGTTTGGGCGGATACGAGCAGTACTTC. Translating gives CASSLGGYEQYF.